The 9 T cell receptor beta chains below were found in one sample sequenced in a study of PD-1 blockade in classical Hodgkin lymphoma (dated by TCRdb to the early 2020s). The method was the immunoSEQ multiplex PCR assay. Here the immuneACCESS table is served through TCRdb, limited to in-frame sequences with V and J called. Missing clones are a known gap in these copies; in checked studies unresolved V genes cover under half, and the rest lacks a known reason. This sample has 15,000 to 20,000 clones in its table, and 65% to 85% of those were observed once. In total, the top ten clones hold around a fifth of the sample. Sample time point, as interpreted from the label and publication: cycle 4 day 1 (C4D1), after 6 weeks of nivolumab. Every trial patient had relapsed after autologous stem cell transplantation, and cohorts A, B and C differed in prior brentuximab vedotin exposure. The specimen comprised peripheral blood mononuclear cells (PBMCs), sampled before the fourth cycle of nivolumab. The receptors here all came from a human donor with classical Hodgkin lymphoma.

This sequence joins TRBV19 and TRBJ2-7; TRBD2 is a possible D gene (5 bases). The V end lost 5 bases, the J end lost 2 bases, and 19 bases lay between the germline ends. The CDR3 totals 16 residues. Germline lookup yields CDR1 LNHDA and CDR2 SQIVND (reference sequence). The CDR3 loop is CASSDPSRTQTYEQYF. CDR3 bases: TGTGCCAGTAGTGACCCCTCCCGGACTCAGACCTACGAGCAGTACTTC.

The chain recombines TRBV4-1 with TRBJ2-7; D is uncertain. The V gene's germline CDR1 is MGHRA and CDR2 YSYEKL. Trimming cost V 0 bases and J 3 bases, with 9 bases left between them. The CDR3 runs 14 residues. The CDR3 loop is CASSQDRTGYEQYF. CDR3 nucleotide sequence: TGCGCCAGCAGCCAAGATAGGACGGGCTACGAGCAGTACTTC.

J is TRBJ1-2 and V is TRBV2; D may be TRBD1 (6 bases). V was cut by 5 bases and J by 0 bases, with 10 bases left in between. Germline-derived CDR1 and CDR2 are SNHLY and FYNNEI. This CDR3 spans 14 amino acids. This CDR3 reads CASSTRDTNYGYTF. The CDR3 DNA sequence: TGTGCCAGCAGTACCCGGGACACTAACTATGGCTACACCTTC.

V is TRBV10-2 and J is TRBJ2-3; a weak D match, TRBD2 (5 bases). Trimming removed 4 bases at V and 4 bases at J, with 12 bases between. Germline V gene lookup returns CDR1 WSHSY and CDR2 SAAADI. The CDR3 totals 14 residues. CDR3 amino acids: CASSVPGGADTQYF. CDR3 DNA: TGCGCCAGCAGTGTCCCCGGAGGCGCAGATACGCAGTATTTT.

The gene calls are TRBV28 and TRBJ2-5; TRBD2 matches at 9 bases. CDR3 size: 14 residues. J lost 7 bases, V lost 7 bases, and 10 bases had no gene match. CDR1 is MDHEN and CDR2 is SYDVKM in the germline V gene. Written as DNA, the CDR3 is TGTGCCAGCACCTCCGCGGGGGGGCTTGGGACCCAGTACTTC. It specifies CASTSAGGLGTQYF.

The CDR3: CASRRILRTGPDNEQFF. In DNA form, the CDR3 reads TGTGCCAGTAGGCGTATACTCCGGACAGGTCCCGACAATGAGCAGTTCTTC. The rearrangement uses TRBV19 and TRBJ2-1; 7 bases fit TRBD1. Germline V gene sequence: CDR1 LNHDA, CDR2 SQIVND (reference sequence). This CDR3 is 17 amino acids long. V dropped 6 bases and J dropped 5; count of bases not matched to a gene: 16.

The J gene is TRBJ2-2, the V gene TRBV10-3; TRBD2 matches 12 bases. Trimming removed 10 bases from V and 0 bases from J; junction bases left unmatched: 3. Per the germline V gene, CDR1 is ENHRY and CDR2 is SYGVKD. This CDR3 contains 15 residues. The CDR3 DNA is TGTGCCAGTGGACTAGCGGGAACGAACACCGGGGAGCTGTTTTTT. Translating gives CASGLAGTNTGELFF.

This clone was observed a handful of times. V gene TRBV15 combines with J gene TRBJ1-5; D ambiguous. Germline V gene data show CDR1 as LNHNV and CDR2 as YYDKDF (reference sequence). Trimming shortened V by 0 bases and J by 8 bases, and 11 bases separated the two germline ends. This CDR3 is built from 14 residues. CDR3 nucleotide sequence: TGTGCCACCAGCAGAGAAAGGTCCGGGGAGCCCCAGCATTTT. Amino acid sequence: CATSRERSGEPQHF.

V usage is TRBV18 and J usage is TRBJ1-2, with TRBD1 identical over 8 bases. CDR3 length: 15 amino acids. The germline V gene has CDR1 KGHSH and CDR2 LQKENI. Trimming removed 3 bases from V and 5 bases from J; junction bases left unmatched: 8. The chain's CDR3 is CASSPPGQAGYGYTF. CDR3 nucleotides: TGTGCCAGCTCACCCCCGGGACAGGCAGGATATGGCTACACCTTC. The variable domain in full, with the rest retrieved from reference TRBV18 and TRBJ1-2, is NAGVMQNPRHLVRRRGQEARLRCSPMKGHSHVYWYRQLPEEGLKFMVYLQKENIIDESGMPKERFSAEFPKEGPSILRIQQVVRGDSAAYFCASSPPGQAGYGYTFGSGTRLTVV.